This T cell receptor (beta chain) was observed in a study of early stage breast cancer tumors. On the study more broadly: Each sample averaged around 10-fold read coverage.

Each sample had two DNA replicates, 0.5 ug blood or roughly 1.4 ug tissue. Clones were read by immunoSEQ multiplex PCR, and TCRdb kept only the in-frame ones, dropping some. The table has about 36,000 clones, over 70% seen once. Germline V gene sequence: CDR1 LGHNA, CDR2 YNFKEQ. This CDR3 region has 14 residues. Deletions cut 1 base from V and 2 bases from J, with 8 bases between. On this clone: The target antigen is unknown.

Findings and limits, study-wide: Tumors had approximately 2.7-fold higher T cell density and higher clonality than adjacent normal breast tissue.

The clonotype was recovered from a person aged 55 to 75 with breast cancer. The sample was blood. The chain couples TRBV4-2 to TRBJ1-1; no reliable D call. The CDR3 sequence: CASSQVAGNTEAFF. CDR3 nucleotide sequence: TGTGCCAGCAGCCAAGTGGCAGGCAACACTGAAGCTTTCTTT.